Presented here are 9 T cell receptor beta chains from one specimen sequenced in a study of blood T cell repertoires in COVID-19. The assay was immunoSEQ multiplex PCR, and TCRdb's table has in-frame clones only and misses some. The data show approximately 93,000 clones, over 70% seen once. The source material was peripheral blood. All receptors come from a human donor in a cohort sampled during active COVID-19.

V usage is TRBV28 and J usage is TRBJ2-1; D call uncertain. V lost 6 bases and J lost 8, with 11 bases in between. The CDR3 has 12 residues. The germline V gene has CDR1 MDHEN and CDR2 SYDVKM. CDR3 region: CASSLQAYEQFF. The CDR3 nucleotides read TGTGCCAGCAGCCTCCAAGCATATGAGCAGTTCTTC.

This sequence joins TRBV24-1 and TRBJ2-2; 9 bases agree with TRBD1. After removal of 1 base from V and 7 bases from J, the junction contained 9 bases not matched to a gene. This CDR3 contains 17 residues. Germline loops: CDR1 KGHDR, CDR2 SFDVKD. CDR3 sequence reads: CATSDFLGQGRGGELFF. CDR3 coding DNA: TGTGCCACCAGTGATTTCCTCGGACAGGGGCGAGGCGGGGAGCTGTTTTTT.

The chain uses TRBV4-1 and TRBJ1-2; D is uncertain. Per germline, CDR1 MGHRA and CDR2 YSYEKL. Trimming cost V 4 bases and J 6 bases, with 12 bases left between them. CDR3 size: 13 residues. As DNA, the CDR3 is TGCGCCAGCAGCCCCCCAGGAGGAAATGGCTACACCTTC. It is translated as CASSPPGGNGYTF.

The rearrangement links TRBV18 to TRBJ1-5; perhaps TRBD1 as D (6 bases). There are 16 residues in the CDR3. V was trimmed by 1 base and J by 4 bases, leaving 14 bases between them. Germline-derived CDR1 and CDR2 are KGHSH and LQKENI. The CDR3 region is CASSPLEIRGNQPQHF. CDR3 DNA sequence: TGTGCCAGCTCACCACTCGAAATCAGGGGAAATCAGCCCCAGCATTTT.

The chain combines TRBV18 with TRBJ2-2; a weak D match, TRBD1 (5 bases). Trimming took off 5 bases at V and 0 bases at J, with 13 bases between the two ends. Germline values: CDR1 KGHSH, CDR2 LQKENI. CDR3 size: 16 residues. This chain's CDR3 is CASSATVPPNTGELFF. The CDR3, as DNA: TGTGCCAGCTCAGCGACAGTTCCCCCGAACACCGGGGAGCTGTTTTTT.

The genes are TRBV5-1 and TRBJ2-3; D is unclear. Deletions cut 4 bases from V and 0 bases from J, with 12 bases between. The CDR3 consists of 15 residues. CDR1 and CDR2 from the germline V gene are SGHRS and YFSETQ. The CDR3: CASSHRLSSTDTQYF. DNA of the CDR3: TGCGCCAGCAGCCACCGACTGAGTAGCACAGATACGCAGTATTTT.

The chain combines TRBV19 with TRBJ1-1, with TRBD1 matching over 7 bases. The CDR3 runs to 14 residues. Germline V gives CDR1 LNHDA, CDR2 SQIVND (reference sequence). V was pared by 6 bases and J by 5 bases, with 9 bases of the junction left unmatched. CDR3 in amino acids: CASSNRGGRTEAFF. DNA for the CDR3: TGTGCCAGTAGCAACAGGGGCGGAAGAACTGAAGCTTTCTTT.

The J gene is TRBJ1-1, the V gene TRBV27; the D is unclear. The CDR3 contains 15 residues. V lost 6 bases and J lost 3, with 17 bases in between. Germline values: CDR1 MNHEY, CDR2 SMNVEV (reference sequence). CDR3 DNA sequence: TGTGCCAGCAGGAAGGCAGACGGCCTAGACACTGAAGCTTTCTTT. This translates into CASRKADGLDTEAFF.

The chain uses TRBV9 and TRBJ1-5; D is unclear. The length of the CDR3 is 13 residues. CDR1 is SGDLS, CDR2 YYNGEE, per germline. The V and J ends lost 0 bases and 5 bases respectively, with 6 bases between them. In DNA form, the CDR3 reads TGTGCCAGCAGCGTAGGAACAGATCAGCCCCAGCATTTT. It codes for CASSVGTDQPQHF.